The rows below give T cell receptor beta chains drawn from one sample of a study of T-cell memory formation after mild COVID-19. TCRdb fed the 5' RACE reads into MiXCR, producing one record per CDR3 protein. Here the sample spans approximately 250,000 distinct CDR3 sequences, 15% to 19% being singletons. Input material: PBMCs or a T cell subset sorted from them (not recorded which). The receptors come from an adult woman who had mild COVID-19 (a few samples of this study predate the infection). Cell type and time point are not known. The CDR3 runs from the conserved cysteine through the conserved F or W. The order of the fields is D gene, V gene, clone size, J gene, CDR3 protein, CDR3 DNA. D genes are given only for firm matches. The listing skips clone size in some rows; elsewhere it reads once, few, many or a size class.

d_call: -; v_call: TRBV7-2; clone_size: -; j_call: TRBJ2-6; cdr3_aa: CASSIPLRGNSGANVLTF; cdr3_nt: TGTGCCAGCAGCATCCCTCTGCGGGGAAACTCTGGGGCCAACGTCCTGACTTTC
d_call: -; v_call: TRBV5-1; clone_size: -; j_call: TRBJ2-3; cdr3_aa: CASNPGGAGGDTQYF; cdr3_nt: TGCGCCAGCAACCCCGGGGGTGCCGGGGGCGATACGCAGTATTTT
d_call: -; v_call: TRBV20-1; clone_size: few; j_call: TRBJ1-5; cdr3_aa: CSASGRLGNQPQHF; cdr3_nt: TGCAGTGCTAGCGGGAGGTTGGGCAATCAGCCCCAGCATTTT
d_call: -; v_call: TRBV12-3/TRBV12-4; clone_size: -; j_call: TRBJ2-1; cdr3_aa: CATQENGFSEQFF; cdr3_nt: TGTGCCACACAGGAAAACGGTTTCAGTGAGCAGTTCTTC
d_call: -; v_call: TRBV3-1; clone_size: -; j_call: TRBJ1-5; cdr3_aa: CASSQGAYQPQHF; cdr3_nt: TGTGCCAGCAGCCAGGGGGCCTATCAGCCCCAGCATTTT
d_call: -; v_call: TRBV3-1; clone_size: -; j_call: TRBJ1-1; cdr3_aa: CASSQDRGLGAGKNTEAFF; cdr3_nt: TGTGCCAGCAGCCAAGATCGGGGGCTGGGCGCGGGCAAGAACACTGAAGCTTTCTTT
d_call: TRBD1; v_call: TRBV5-1; clone_size: -; j_call: TRBJ2-7; cdr3_aa: CASSPTGSEQYF; cdr3_nt: TGCGCCAGCAGCCCGACAGGGTCCGAGCAGTACTTC
d_call: TRBD1; v_call: TRBV4-1; clone_size: -; j_call: TRBJ2-1; cdr3_aa: CASSQNTRQTGLDEQFF; cdr3_nt: TGCGCCAGCAGCCAAAACACCCGCCAGACAGGGCTGGATGAGCAGTTCTTC
d_call: -; v_call: TRBV7-9; clone_size: -; j_call: TRBJ1-1; cdr3_aa: CASSWGRPDLNTEAFF; cdr3_nt: TGTGCCAGCAGCTGGGGTCGGCCGGACTTGAACACTGAAGCTTTCTTT
d_call: TRBD1; v_call: TRBV18; clone_size: few; j_call: TRBJ1-1; cdr3_aa: CASSPPGTATNTEAFF; cdr3_nt: TGTGCCAGCTCACCACCCGGGACAGCTACGAACACTGAAGCTTTCTTT
d_call: -; v_call: TRBV14; clone_size: -; j_call: TRBJ1-1; cdr3_aa: CASSQGLLTEAFF; cdr3_nt: TGTGCCAGCAGCCAGGGACTTCTCACTGAAGCTTTCTTT
d_call: -; v_call: TRBV5-1; clone_size: -; j_call: TRBJ2-5; cdr3_aa: CASSRDISLGSQETQYF; cdr3_nt: TGCGCCAGCAGCCGCGACATTAGCCTCGGGAGCCAAGAGACCCAGTACTTC
d_call: -; v_call: TRBV3-1; clone_size: once; j_call: TRBJ1-2; cdr3_aa: CASSQVSQGGYTF; cdr3_nt: TGTGCCAGCAGCCAAGTTTCGCAGGGGGGCTACACCTTC
d_call: -; v_call: TRBV7-3; clone_size: -; j_call: TRBJ2-7; cdr3_aa: CASSEQGSGVREQYF; cdr3_nt: TGTGCCAGCAGCGAACAGGGGTCGGGAGTCCGCGAGCAGTACTTC
d_call: -; v_call: TRBV4-2; clone_size: many; j_call: TRBJ2-4; cdr3_aa: CASSQAPGAKNIQYF; cdr3_nt: TGTGCCAGCAGCCAAGCCCCGGGAGCCAAAAACATTCAGTACTTC
d_call: -; v_call: TRBV3-1; clone_size: few; j_call: TRBJ1-6; cdr3_aa: CASNLNDSPLHF; cdr3_nt: TGTGCCAGCAACCTTAACGATTCACCCCTCCACTTT